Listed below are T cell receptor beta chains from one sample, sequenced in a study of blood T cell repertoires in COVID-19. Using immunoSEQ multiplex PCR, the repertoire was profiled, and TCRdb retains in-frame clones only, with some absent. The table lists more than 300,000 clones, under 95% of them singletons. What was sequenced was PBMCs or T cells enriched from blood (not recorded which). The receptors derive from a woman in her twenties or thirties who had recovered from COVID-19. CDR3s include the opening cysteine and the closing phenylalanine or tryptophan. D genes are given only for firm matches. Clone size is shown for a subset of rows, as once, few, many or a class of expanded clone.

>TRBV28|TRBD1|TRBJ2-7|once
TGTGCCAGCAGTGCAGGACAGGGGGGTGAGCAGTACTTC
CASSAGQGGEQYF
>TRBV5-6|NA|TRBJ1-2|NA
TGTGCCAGCAGCACCGGTCGGAGCGGCTACACCTTC
CASSTGRSGYTF
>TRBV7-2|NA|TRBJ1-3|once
TGTGCCAGCAGCTTATCCGGAGAAGGTGGAAACACCATATATTTT
CASSLSGEGGNTIYF
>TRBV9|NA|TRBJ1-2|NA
TGTGCCAGCAGCGTAGTCGCTAGCTTTGGCTACACCTTC
CASSVVASFGYTF
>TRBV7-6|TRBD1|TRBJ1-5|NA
TGTGCCAGCAGCCTAGATAGGGGGCGTCGGCGGCCCCAGCATTTT
CASSLDRGRRRPQHF
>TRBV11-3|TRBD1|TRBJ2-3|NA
TGTGCCAGCAGCTTAATGCTTGGGACAGGGGGTTCAGATACGCAGTATTTT
CASSLMLGTGGSDTQYF
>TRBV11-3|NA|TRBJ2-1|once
TGTGCCAGCAGCGCCCTCCAGGGGCTATACAATGAGCAGTTCTTC
CASSALQGLYNEQFF
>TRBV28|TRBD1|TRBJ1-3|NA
TGTGCCAGCGGACGACAGGGGGGAAACACCATATATTTT
CASGRQGGNTIYF
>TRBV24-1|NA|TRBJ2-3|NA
TGTGCCGCGAGCTCCGGCAGGCACCCAGATACGCAGTATTTT
CAASSGRHPDTQYF
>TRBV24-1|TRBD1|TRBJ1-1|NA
TGTGCCACCAGTGAAGGACAGGGGCGTGAAGCTTTCTTT
CATSEGQGREAFF
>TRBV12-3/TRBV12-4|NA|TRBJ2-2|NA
TGTGCCAGTCTGAACACCGGGGAGCTGTTTTTT
CASLNTGELFF
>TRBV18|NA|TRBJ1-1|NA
TGTGCCAGCGCCATGACACCCGGTGCAGCTGAAGCTTTCTTT
CASAMTPGAAEAFF
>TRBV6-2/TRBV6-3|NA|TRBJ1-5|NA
TGTGCCAGCAGTTACGTCGGGCAGGGGCTGCATTTT
CASSYVGQGLHF
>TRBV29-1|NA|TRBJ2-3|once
TGCAGCGTTGAAGTTCAGAGGAGAACAGATACGCAGTATTTT
CSVEVQRRTDTQYF
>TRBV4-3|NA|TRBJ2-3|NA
TGCGCCAGCAGCGGCAATCCCCATATCCCCACAGATACGCAGTATTTT
CASSGNPHIPTDTQYF
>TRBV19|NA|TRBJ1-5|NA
TGTGCCAGTAGTGCACTCAGGGATCAGCCCCAGCATTTT
CASSALRDQPQHF
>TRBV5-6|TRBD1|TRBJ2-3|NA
TGTGCCAGCAGCCCCTACTCCCTAGCAGGGGGCTCAGATACGCAGTATTTT
CASSPYSLAGGSDTQYF
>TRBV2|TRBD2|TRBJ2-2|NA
TGTGCCAGCAGTACGGCTAGCGGGAGGCTCACCGGGGAGCTGTTTTTT
CASSTASGRLTGELFF
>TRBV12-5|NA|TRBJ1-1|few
TGTGCTAGTGCTAATACCCTGAACACTGAAGCTTTCTTT
CASANTLNTEAFF
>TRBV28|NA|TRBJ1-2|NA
TGTGCCAGCAGTTTTCAGGACACCTATGGCTACACCTTC
CASSFQDTYGYTF
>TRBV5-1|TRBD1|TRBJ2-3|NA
TGCGCCAGCAGCCCAAGGGGACAGAGCACAGATACGCAGTATTTT
CASSPRGQSTDTQYF
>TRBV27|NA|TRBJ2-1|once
TGTGCCAGCAGTTTGAGTAGACAGATTAATGAGCAGTTCTTC
CASSLSRQINEQFF
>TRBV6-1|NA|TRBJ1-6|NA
TGTGCCAGCGTAGACCATCACGGGTCACCCCTCCACTTT
CASVDHHGSPLHF
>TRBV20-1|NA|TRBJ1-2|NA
TGCAGTGCTAGGGGGCAATTAGGCTACACCTTC
CSARGQLGYTF
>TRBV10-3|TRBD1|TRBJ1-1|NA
TGTGCCATCAGACAGGGGGCGGACACTGAAGCTTTCTTT
CAIRQGADTEAFF
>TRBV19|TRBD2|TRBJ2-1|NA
TGTGCCAGTAGTGAGCGGGGTGAGCAGTTCTTC
CASSERGEQFF
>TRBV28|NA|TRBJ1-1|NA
TGTGCCAGCAGACTTACAGGGTGGGCTGAAGCTTTCTTT
CASRLTGWAEAFF
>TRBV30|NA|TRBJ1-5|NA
TGTGCCTGGAGTAGGGGAACGAATCAGCCCCAGCATTTT
CAWSRGTNQPQHF
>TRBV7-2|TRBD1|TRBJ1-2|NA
TGTGCCAGCAGTAGCGGGACAGGGGGCTATGGCTACACCTTC
CASSSGTGGYGYTF
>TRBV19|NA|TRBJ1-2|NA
TGTGCCAGTAGTTCGGGGAAGGGTCGGGGCTACACCTTC
CASSSGKGRGYTF
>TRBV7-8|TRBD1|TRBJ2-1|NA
TGTGCCAGCAGGCCGGGACAGGGTATGTATGAGCAGTTCTTC
CASRPGQGMYEQFF
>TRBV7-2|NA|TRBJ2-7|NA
TGTGCCAGCAGCTTACAGGGAAGGGGGTACGAGCAGTACTTC
CASSLQGRGYEQYF
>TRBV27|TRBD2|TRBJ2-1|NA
TGTGCCAGCAGGACTAGCGGGGGTTGGGGCAATGAGCAGTTCTTC
CASRTSGGWGNEQFF
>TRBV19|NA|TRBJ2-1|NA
TGTGCCAGTAGTATGACTACCGGGAATGAGCAGTTCTTC
CASSMTTGNEQFF
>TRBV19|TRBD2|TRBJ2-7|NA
TGTGCCAGTAGTTTAGCGGGGGGCTTCTCCTACGAGCAGTACTTC
CASSLAGGFSYEQYF
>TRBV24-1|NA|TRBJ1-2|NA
TGTGCCACCAGTGCCAACAGCTATGGCTACACCTTC
CATSANSYGYTF
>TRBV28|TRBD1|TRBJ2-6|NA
TGTGCCAGCAGTTTTTTAGAGGGGGCAATCGACTCTGGGGCCAACGTCCTGACTTTC
CASSFLEGAIDSGANVLTF
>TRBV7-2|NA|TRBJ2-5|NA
TGTGCCAGCAGCTTATTCAGGGGGGCCGAGACCCAGTACTTC
CASSLFRGAETQYF
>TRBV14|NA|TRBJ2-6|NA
TGTGCCAGCAGCCAAGAAAGGCGGGCCGGGGCCAACGTCCTGACTTTC
CASSQERRAGANVLTF
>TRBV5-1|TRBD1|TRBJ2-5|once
TGCGCCAGCAGGACAGGGGGTGGGGAGACCCAGTACTTC
CASRTGGGETQYF
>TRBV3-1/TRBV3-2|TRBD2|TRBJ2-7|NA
TGTGCCAGCAGCCAAGTTGGGACTAGCGGTCTTTACGAGCAGTACTTC
CASSQVGTSGLYEQYF
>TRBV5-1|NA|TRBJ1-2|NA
TGCGCCAGCAGCACCGACCTGGCGGGCAGAGGTAACTATGGCTACACCTTC
CASSTDLAGRGNYGYTF
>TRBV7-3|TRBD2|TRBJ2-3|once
TGTGCCAGCAGCACTAGCGGGAGGATAGATACGCAGTATTTT
CASSTSGRIDTQYF
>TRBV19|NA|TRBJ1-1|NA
TGTGCCAGTAGTATAGATCGGAGCCAAGAAGCTTTCTTT
CASSIDRSQEAFF
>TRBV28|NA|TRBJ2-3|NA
TGTGCCAGCAGCGCCCCCCCCGAGGGGGTAACTAGCACAGATACGCAGTATTTT
CASSAPPEGVTSTDTQYF
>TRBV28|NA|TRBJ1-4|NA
TGTGCCAGCAGTTCCGGCAGACTCGAAAAACTGTTTTTT
CASSSGRLEKLFF
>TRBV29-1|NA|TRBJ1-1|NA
TGCAGCGTCAGGGTTGCCACTGAAGCTTTCTTT
CSVRVATEAFF
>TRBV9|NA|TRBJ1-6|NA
TGTGCCAGCAGCGTTGAGTATAATTCACCCCTCCACTTT
CASSVEYNSPLHF
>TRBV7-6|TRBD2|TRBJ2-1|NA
TGTGCCAGCAGCCTTGGGGGGGTCTACAATGAGCAGTTCTTC
CASSLGGVYNEQFF
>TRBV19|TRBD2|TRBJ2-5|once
TGTGCCAGTAGCCCCGGGACTAGCGGCCCCCGAGGGGAGACCCAGTACTTC
CASSPGTSGPRGETQYF
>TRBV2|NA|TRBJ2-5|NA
TGTGCCAGCAGTGAAGTAACAATGCCCGAACAGACCCAGTACTTC
CASSEVTMPEQTQYF
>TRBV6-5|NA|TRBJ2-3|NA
TGTGCCAGCAGTTATTGGGGCAGGGAAGAATCAGATACGCAGTATTTT
CASSYWGREESDTQYF
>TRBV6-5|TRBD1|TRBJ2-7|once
TGTGCCAGCAGTTCGTTGACGGGACAGGCCTACGAGCAGTACTTC
CASSSLTGQAYEQYF
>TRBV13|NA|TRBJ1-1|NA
TGTGCCAGCAGCTTATGGGGGGGGCGAGATGGCACTGAAGCTTTCTTT
CASSLWGGRDGTEAFF
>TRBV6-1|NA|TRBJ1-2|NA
TGTGCCAGCAGTGAAGTGGGTGCCGGGATGGGCTACACCTTC
CASSEVGAGMGYTF